The clone carrying this TCR beta chain came up many times. Antigen: not known. TCRdb reprocessed the PCR reads with MiXCR, giving one entry per CDR3 protein. The sample holds roughly 320,000 distinct CDR3 sequences, roughly 24% seen once. This specimen comes from a study of molecular identifiers for immune sequencing clone quantification. Libraries used about 20,000 to 1,100,000 sorted naive CD8 T cells and 10%, 30% or 50% RNA input. A CD8+CD4-CCR7+CD45RA+ gate was used to sort naive CD8 T cells. General study findings and limits: Highly expanded clone sizes could be underestimated by identical TCR molecules that share a barcode.

The source of this sequence is a human donor in good health. Some libraries in this study had Jurkat cell RNA spiked in. Input material: naive CD8+ T cells from blood, with Jurkat cell RNA spiked in. Subset reported: FACS-sorted CD8+CD4-CCR7+CD45RA+ naive T cells.

This CDR3 reads CASSLEGSMNTEAFF. The CDR3 nucleotides are TGTGCCAGCAGCTTGGAAGGATCAATGAACACTGAAGCTTTCTTT. The V and J genes are TRBV5-6 and TRBJ1-1; D is unresolved. V was clipped by 0 bases and J by 0 bases, with 9 bases between them. Germline CDR1 reads SGHDT; CDR2 reads YYEEEE. The CDR3 has 15 residues.